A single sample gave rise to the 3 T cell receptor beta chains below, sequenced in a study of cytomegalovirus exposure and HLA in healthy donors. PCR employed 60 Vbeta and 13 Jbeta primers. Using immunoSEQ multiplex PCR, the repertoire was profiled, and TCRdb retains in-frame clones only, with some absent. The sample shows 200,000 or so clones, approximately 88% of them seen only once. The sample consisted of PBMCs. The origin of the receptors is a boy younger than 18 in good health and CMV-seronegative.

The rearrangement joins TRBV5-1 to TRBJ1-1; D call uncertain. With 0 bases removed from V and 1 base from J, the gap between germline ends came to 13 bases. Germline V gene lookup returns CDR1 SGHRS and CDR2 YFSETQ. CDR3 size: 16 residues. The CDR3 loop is CASSLAPGITNTEAFF. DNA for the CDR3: TGCGCCAGCAGCTTGGCGCCAGGCATCACGAACACTGAAGCTTTCTTT.

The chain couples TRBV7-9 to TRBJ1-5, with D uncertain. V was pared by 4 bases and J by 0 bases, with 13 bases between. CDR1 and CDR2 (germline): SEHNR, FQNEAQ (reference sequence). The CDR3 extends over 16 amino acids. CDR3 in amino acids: CASSSEGGYSNQPQHF. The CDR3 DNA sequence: TGTGCCAGCAGCTCCGAGGGAGGTTATAGCAATCAGCCCCAGCATTTT.

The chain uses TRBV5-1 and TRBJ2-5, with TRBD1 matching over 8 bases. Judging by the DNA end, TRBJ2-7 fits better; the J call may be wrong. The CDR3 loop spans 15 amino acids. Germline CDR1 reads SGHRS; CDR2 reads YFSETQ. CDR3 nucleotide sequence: TGCGCCAGCAGCTTGGACAGGGGGGAGCCCTACGAGCAGTACTTC. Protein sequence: CASSLDRGEPYEQYF.